A few counts support the clone carrying this TCR beta chain. This record comes from a study of beta chain features in type 1 diabetes. The isolated RNA, all of it, was reverse transcribed, so expressed TCRB transcripts were what got sequenced. There were 3.4 million or so reads on average in the naive, central memory and regulatory T cell samples. TCRdb's copy holds only in-frame clones and misses some; the assay was immunoSEQ multiplex PCR. The sample contains under 800,000 clones, roughly a sixth of which appear only once. There are 15 residues in the CDR3. The germline CDR1 and CDR2 sequences are MNHEY and SVGAGI. With V trimmed by 7 bases and J by 4 bases, 11 bases remained unmatched.

Sequencing was carried out using naive CD4+ T cells from blood. The genes are TRBV6-5 and TRBJ1-2; 8 nucleotides line up with TRBD1. This receptor was taken from a man aged 18 to 30 in good health. CDR3 sequence (DNA): TGTGCCAGCATCCCTAAGGCAGGGGGCACCTATGGCTACACCTTC. Protein product: CASIPKAGGTYGYTF.